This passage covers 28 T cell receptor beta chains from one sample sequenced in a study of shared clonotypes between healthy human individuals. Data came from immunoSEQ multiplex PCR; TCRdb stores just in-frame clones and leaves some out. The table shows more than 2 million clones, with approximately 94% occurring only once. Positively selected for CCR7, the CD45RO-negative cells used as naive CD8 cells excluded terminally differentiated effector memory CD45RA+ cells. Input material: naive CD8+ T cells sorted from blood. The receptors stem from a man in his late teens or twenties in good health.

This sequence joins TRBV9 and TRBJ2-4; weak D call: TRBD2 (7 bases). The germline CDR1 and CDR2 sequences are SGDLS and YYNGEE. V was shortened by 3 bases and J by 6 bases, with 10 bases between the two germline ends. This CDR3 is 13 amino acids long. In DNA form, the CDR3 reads TGTGCCAGCAGCGACAGGGAGGGAAACATTCAGTACTTC. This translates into CASSDREGNIQYF.

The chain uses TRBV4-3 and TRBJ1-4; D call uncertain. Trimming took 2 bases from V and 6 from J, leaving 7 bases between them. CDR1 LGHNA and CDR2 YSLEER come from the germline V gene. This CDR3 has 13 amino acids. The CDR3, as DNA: TGCGCCAGCAGCCAACATGGGGATGAAAAACTGTTTTTT. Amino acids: CASSQHGDEKLFF.

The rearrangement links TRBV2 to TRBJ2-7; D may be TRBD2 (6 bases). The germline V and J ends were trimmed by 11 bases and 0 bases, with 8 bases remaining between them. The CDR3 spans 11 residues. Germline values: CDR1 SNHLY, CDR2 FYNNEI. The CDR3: CAGRSSYEQYF. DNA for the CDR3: TGTGCCGGGAGGAGCTCCTACGAGCAGTACTTC.

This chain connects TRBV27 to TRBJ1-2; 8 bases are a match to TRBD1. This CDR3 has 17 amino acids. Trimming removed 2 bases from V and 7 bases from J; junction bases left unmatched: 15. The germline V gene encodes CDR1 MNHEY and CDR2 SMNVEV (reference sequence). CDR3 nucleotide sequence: TGTGCCAGCAGTTTACTCTACTCACAGGGGGTAACAAGTGGCTACACCTTC. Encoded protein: CASSLLYSQGVTSGYTF.

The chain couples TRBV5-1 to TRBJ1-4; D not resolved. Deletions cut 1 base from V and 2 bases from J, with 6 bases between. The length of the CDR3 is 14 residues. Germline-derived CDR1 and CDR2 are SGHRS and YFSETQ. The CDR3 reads CASSLYGTNEKLFF. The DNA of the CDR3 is TGCGCCAGCAGCTTGTACGGGACTAATGAAAAACTGTTTTTT.

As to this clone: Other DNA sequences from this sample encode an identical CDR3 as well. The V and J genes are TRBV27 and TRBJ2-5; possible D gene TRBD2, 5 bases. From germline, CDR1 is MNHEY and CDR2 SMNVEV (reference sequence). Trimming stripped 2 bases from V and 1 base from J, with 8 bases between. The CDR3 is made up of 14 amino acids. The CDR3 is CASSLRGGQETQYF. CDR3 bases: TGTGCCAGCAGTTTACGAGGAGGCCAAGAGACCCAGTACTTC.

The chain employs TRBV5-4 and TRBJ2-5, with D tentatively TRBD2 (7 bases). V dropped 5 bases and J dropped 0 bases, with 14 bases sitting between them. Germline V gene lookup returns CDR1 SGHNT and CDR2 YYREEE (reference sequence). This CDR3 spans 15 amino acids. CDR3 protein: CASRTWGGDQETQYF. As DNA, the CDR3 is TGTGCCAGCAGGACTTGGGGGGGCGACCAAGAGACCCAGTACTTC.

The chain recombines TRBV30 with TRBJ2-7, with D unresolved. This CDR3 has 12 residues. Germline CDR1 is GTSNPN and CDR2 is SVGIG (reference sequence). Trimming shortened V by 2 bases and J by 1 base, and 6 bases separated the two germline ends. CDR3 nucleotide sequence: TGTGCCTGGAGTACCCAATCCTACGAGCAGTACTTC. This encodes CAWSTQSYEQYF.

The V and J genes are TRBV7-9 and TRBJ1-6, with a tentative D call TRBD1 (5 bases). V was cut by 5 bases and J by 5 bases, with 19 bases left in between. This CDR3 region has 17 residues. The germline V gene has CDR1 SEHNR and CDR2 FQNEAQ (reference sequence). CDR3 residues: CASSPPGGTPNNSPLHF. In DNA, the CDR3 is TGTGCCAGCAGCCCCCCCGGAGGGACGCCCAATAATTCACCCCTCCACTTT.

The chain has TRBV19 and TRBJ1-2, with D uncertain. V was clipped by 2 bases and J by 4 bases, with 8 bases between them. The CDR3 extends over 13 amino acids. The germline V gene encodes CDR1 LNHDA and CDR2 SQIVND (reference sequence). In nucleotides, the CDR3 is TGTGCCAGTAGTATAACTGGGATCTATGGCTACACCTTC. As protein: CASSITGIYGYTF.

The CDR3 loop reads CSVEWWIASRRQYF. The CDR3 coding sequence is TGCAGCGTTGAGTGGTGGATCGCATCACGGCGACAGTACTTC. This rearrangement joins TRBV29-1 to TRBJ2-7; no reliable D call. The CDR3 length is 14 residues. From germline, CDR1 is SQVTM and CDR2 ANQGSEA. The V and J ends lost 3 bases and 10 bases respectively, with 22 bases between them.

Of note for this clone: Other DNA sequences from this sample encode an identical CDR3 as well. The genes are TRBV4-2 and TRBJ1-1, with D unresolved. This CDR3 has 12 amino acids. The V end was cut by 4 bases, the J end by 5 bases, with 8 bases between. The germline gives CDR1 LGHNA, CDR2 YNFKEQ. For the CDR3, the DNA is TGTGCCAGCAGCCCAGATTATACTGAAGCTTTCTTT. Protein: CASSPDYTEAFF.

The CDR3 protein is CASRGGFIGVSYEQYF. DNA for the CDR3: TGTGCCAGCAGAGGGGGATTTATCGGGGTCTCCTACGAGCAGTACTTC. The rearrangement links TRBV2 to TRBJ2-7; a possible D gene is TRBD1 (6 bases). The CDR3 extends over 16 amino acids. V lost 6 bases and J 0 bases, leaving 18 bases between the germline ends. Germline loops: CDR1 SNHLY, CDR2 FYNNEI.

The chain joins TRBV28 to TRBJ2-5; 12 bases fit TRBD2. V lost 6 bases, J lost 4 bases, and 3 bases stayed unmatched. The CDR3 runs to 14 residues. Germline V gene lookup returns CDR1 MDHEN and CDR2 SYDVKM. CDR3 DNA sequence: TGTGCCAGCAGCGGACTAGCGGGGCGAGAGACCCAGTACTTC. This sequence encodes CASSGLAGRETQYF.

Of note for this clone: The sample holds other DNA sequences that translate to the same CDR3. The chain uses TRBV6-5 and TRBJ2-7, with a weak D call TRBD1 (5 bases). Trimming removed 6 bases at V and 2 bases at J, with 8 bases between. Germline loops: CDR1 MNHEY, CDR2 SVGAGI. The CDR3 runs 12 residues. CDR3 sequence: CASSSTAYEQYF. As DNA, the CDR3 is TGTGCCAGCAGCTCGACAGCCTACGAGCAGTACTTC.

CDR3 loop: CASSSDGRYEQYF. In DNA, the CDR3 is TGTGCCAGCAGTTCGGACGGGCGCTACGAGCAGTACTTC. The chain recombines TRBV27 with TRBJ2-7; D gene uncertain. V lost 4 bases and J 3 bases, leaving 10 bases between the germline ends. Germline V gene lookup returns CDR1 MNHEY and CDR2 SMNVEV (reference sequence). The CDR3 covers 13 residues.

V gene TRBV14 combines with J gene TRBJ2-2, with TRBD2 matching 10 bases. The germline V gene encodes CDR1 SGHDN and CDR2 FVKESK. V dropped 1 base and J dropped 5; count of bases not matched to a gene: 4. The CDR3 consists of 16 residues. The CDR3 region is CASSQASGSWTGELFF. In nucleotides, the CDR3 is TGTGCCAGCAGCCAAGCTAGCGGGAGTTGGACCGGGGAGCTGTTTTTT.

The CDR3: CASSFTGPYEQYF. Written as DNA, the CDR3 is TGCGCCAGCAGCTTTACAGGACCCTACGAGCAGTACTTC. The gene calls are TRBV5-1 and TRBJ2-7; a possible D gene is TRBD1 (5 bases). Germline V gene sequence: CDR1 SGHRS, CDR2 YFSETQ. The V and J ends lost 2 bases and 2 bases respectively, with 8 bases between them. The CDR3 has 13 residues.

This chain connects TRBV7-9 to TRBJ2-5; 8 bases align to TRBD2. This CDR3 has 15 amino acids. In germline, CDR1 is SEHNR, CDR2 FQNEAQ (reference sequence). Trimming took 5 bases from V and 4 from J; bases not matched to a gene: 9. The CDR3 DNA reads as TGTGCCAGCAGCCCACAAGCGGGAGTGAGAGAGACCCAGTACTTC. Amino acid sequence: CASSPQAGVRETQYF.

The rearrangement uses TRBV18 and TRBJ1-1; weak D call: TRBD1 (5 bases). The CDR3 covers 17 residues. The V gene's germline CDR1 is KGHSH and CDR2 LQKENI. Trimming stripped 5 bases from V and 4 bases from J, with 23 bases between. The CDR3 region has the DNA TGTGCCAGCTCATCTGTGGGCAGGGACTTGGTAGGCACTGAAGCTTTCTTT. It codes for CASSSVGRDLVGTEAFF. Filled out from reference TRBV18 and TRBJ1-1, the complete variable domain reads NAGVMQNPRHLVRRRGQEARLRCSPMKGHSHVYWYRQLPEEGLKFMVYLQKENIIDESGMPKERFSAEFPKEGPSILRIQQVVRGDSAAYFCASSSVGRDLVGTEAFFGQGTRLTVV.

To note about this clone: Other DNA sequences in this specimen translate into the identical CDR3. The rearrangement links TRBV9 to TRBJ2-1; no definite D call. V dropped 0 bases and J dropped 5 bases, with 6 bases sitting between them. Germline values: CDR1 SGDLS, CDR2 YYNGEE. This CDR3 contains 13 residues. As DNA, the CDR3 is TGTGCCAGCAGCGTAGGTGGAAACAATGAGCAGTTCTTC. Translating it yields CASSVGGNNEQFF.

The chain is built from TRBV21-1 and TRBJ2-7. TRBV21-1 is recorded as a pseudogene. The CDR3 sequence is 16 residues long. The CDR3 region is CASNASPSRSSYEQYF. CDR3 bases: TGTGCCAGCAATGCTTCGCCGTCCCGTTCCTCCTACGAGCAGTACTTC.

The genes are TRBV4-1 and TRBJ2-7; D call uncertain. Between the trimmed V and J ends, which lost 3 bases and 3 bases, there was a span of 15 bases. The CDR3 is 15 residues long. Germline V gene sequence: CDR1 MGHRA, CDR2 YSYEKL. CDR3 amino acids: CASSHRVPSHYEQYF. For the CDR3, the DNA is TGCGCCAGCAGCCATCGGGTCCCTTCCCACTACGAGCAGTACTTC.

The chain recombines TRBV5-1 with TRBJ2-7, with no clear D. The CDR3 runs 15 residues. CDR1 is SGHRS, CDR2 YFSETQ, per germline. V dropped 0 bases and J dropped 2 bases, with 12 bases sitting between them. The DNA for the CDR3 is TGCGCCAGCAGCTTGGCCAGTATAACCACCTACGAGCAGTACTTC. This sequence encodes CASSLASITTYEQYF.

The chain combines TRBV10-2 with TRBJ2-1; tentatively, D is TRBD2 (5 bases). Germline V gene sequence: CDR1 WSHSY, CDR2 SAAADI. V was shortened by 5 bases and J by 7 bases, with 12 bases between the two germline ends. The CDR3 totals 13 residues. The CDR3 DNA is TGCGCCAGCAGTTCCGACCCGGGGAATGAGCAGTTCTTC. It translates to CASSSDPGNEQFF.

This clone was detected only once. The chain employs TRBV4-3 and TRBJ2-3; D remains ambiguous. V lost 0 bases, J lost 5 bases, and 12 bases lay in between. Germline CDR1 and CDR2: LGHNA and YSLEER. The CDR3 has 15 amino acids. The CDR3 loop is CASSQEGFTKDTQYF. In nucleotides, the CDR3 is TGCGCCAGCAGCCAAGAGGGATTCACAAAAGATACGCAGTATTTT.

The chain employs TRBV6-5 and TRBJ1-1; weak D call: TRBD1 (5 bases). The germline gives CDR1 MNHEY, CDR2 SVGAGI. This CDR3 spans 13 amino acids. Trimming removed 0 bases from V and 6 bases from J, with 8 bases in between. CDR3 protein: CASSYSQVSEAFF. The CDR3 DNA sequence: TGTGCCAGCAGTTACTCACAGGTATCTGAAGCTTTCTTT.

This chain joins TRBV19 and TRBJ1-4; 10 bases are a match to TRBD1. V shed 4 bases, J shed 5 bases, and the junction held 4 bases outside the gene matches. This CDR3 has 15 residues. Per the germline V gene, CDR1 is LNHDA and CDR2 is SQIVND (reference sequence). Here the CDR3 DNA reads TGTGCCAGTAGTACGCAGGACAGGGGGAATGAAAAACTGTTTTTT. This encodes CASSTQDRGNEKLFF.